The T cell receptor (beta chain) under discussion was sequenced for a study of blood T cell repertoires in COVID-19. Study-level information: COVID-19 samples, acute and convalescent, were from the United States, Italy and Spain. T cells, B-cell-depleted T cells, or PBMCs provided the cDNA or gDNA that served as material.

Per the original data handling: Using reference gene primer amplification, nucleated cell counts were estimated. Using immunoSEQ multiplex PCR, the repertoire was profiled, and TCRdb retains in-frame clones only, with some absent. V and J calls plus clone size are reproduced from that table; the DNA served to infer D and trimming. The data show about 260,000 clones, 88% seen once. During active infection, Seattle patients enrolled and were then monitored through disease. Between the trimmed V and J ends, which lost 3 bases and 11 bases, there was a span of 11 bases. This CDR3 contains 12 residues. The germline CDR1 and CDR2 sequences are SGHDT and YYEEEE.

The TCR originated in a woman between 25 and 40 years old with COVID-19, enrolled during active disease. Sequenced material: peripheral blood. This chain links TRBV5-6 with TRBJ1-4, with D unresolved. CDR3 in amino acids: CASSYGRVKLFF. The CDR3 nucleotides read TGTGCCAGCAGCTACGGGCGGGTGAAACTGTTTTTT.